This T cell receptor (beta chain) was sequenced during a study of cytomegalovirus exposure and HLA in healthy donors. Primers: 60 Vbeta forward and 13 Jbeta reverse. The repertoire was sequenced with immunoSEQ multiplex PCR; TCRdb's copy has only in-frame clones and lacks some. Of about 210,000 clones listed, more than 75% were seen once; the top ten hold about 0.25%. As to this clone: Antigen: not known.

Germline-derived CDR1 and CDR2 are MNHNS and SASEGT. V lost 0 bases to trimming and J lost 1 base, with 4 bases between them. The CDR3 totals 14 residues. Findings and limits, study-wide: Despite most TCR sequences being rare, some public TCRs occurred in many donors. There were around 160 TCR beta chains listed as cytomegalovirus-associated.

This sequence joins TRBV6-1 and TRBJ1-5, with D uncertain. This TCR derives from a girl aged 2 to 9 in good health and CMV-seronegative. Material: PBMCs. CDR3 sequence reads: CASSEAGSNQPQHF. The CDR3 DNA reads as TGTGCCAGCAGTGAAGCTGGCAGCAATCAGCCCCAGCATTTT.